A selection of T cell receptor beta chains follows, all from one sample in a study of T cell repertoires in cytomegalovirus infection. These receptors lack a known antigen. One entry per CDR3 protein, called by TCRdb with MiXCR from the reads. Of around 540,000 distinct CDR3 sequences listed, 30% to 40% are singletons. The starting material was cultured PBMCs, obtained from culture after CMV antigen stimulation. These receptors were taken from a human donor in good health (CMV status not recorded). Some clones in this sample may be carry-over from other donors' samples. Both conserved end residues are part of each CDR3. A D gene is named only where the DNA matches it firmly. For some rows the clone size is stated as once, few or many, or as a class when expanded; others skip it.

CDR3nt	CDR3aa	abundance	d_gene	v_gene	j_gene
TGTGCCAGCAGCTTAAACGAGGCGGGAGTTATAGATACGCAGTATTTT	CASSLNEAGVIDTQYF	few	TRBD2	TRBV7-2	TRBJ2-3
TGTGCCAGCGGTCTAAAAGCGGGAGGTCAGACCCAGTACTTC	CASGLKAGGQTQYF	few	TRBD2	TRBV5-4	TRBJ2-5
TGTGCCAGCAGTTACCTAGCAGCCTACAATGAGCAGTTCTTC	CASSYLAAYNEQFF	few	NA	TRBV6-5	TRBJ2-1
TGTGCCAGTAGTATTGTGACAGCGACTAATGAAAAACTGTTTTTT	CASSIVTATNEKLFF	NA	NA	TRBV19	TRBJ1-4
TGTGCCAGTAGTGCCGACGTTGACACCATATATTTT	CASSADVDTIYF	NA	NA	TRBV19	TRBJ1-3
TGTGCCAGCAGTTTTCTCCAAGCGGGAGAGCAGTACTTC	CASSFLQAGEQYF	NA	TRBD2	TRBV28	TRBJ2-7
TGTGCCACCGCCCGGGGAGGAGCGGGAGAGACCCAGTACTTC	CATARGGAGETQYF	NA	NA	TRBV19	TRBJ2-5
TGTGCCAGCAGCTTAGACGGACTAGCAGGCGGGGAGCTGTTTTTT	CASSLDGLAGGELFF	NA	TRBD2	TRBV7-2	TRBJ2-2
TGTGCCAGTAGTATTTCGGCAGCGGGAGGTGAGCAGTTCTTC	CASSISAAGGEQFF	NA	TRBD2	TRBV19	TRBJ2-1
TGTGCCAGCACAGTCGGGACAGGGTACCACGAGCAGTACTTC	CASTVGTGYHEQYF	many	TRBD1	TRBV7-9	TRBJ2-7
TGTGCCAGCTCACCTTTGGGGAATGAGGGAAACACTGAAGCTTTCTTT	CASSPLGNEGNTEAFF	NA	NA	TRBV18	TRBJ1-1
TGCGCCAGCAGCTTGGATCGGAGCCAGGGAGAGACCCAGTACTTC	CASSLDRSQGETQYF	NA	NA	TRBV5-1	TRBJ2-5
TGTGCCAGCAGTTGGGGGGGGATGAACACTGAAGCTTTCTTT	CASSWGGMNTEAFF	NA	NA	TRBV12-3/TRBV12-4	TRBJ1-1
TGTGCCAGCAGACTGATCCGGTCTCCGAACACCGGGGAGCTGTTTTTT	CASRLIRSPNTGELFF	few	NA	TRBV6-2/TRBV6-3	TRBJ2-2
TGTGCCAGCAGTGTAGAAACTAGCGGGAGATACAATGAGCAGTTCTTC	CASSVETSGRYNEQFF	NA	TRBD2	TRBV6-5	TRBJ2-1